This T cell receptor beta chain was sequenced in a study of blood T cell repertoires in COVID-19. The J segment lost 8 bases and the V segment lost 3 bases, leaving 13 bases of the junction unmatched. CDR3 size: 16 residues. Germline V gene data show CDR1 as SGDLS and CDR2 as YYNGEE. The data were produced by immunoSEQ multiplex PCR, yet TCRdb's version contains in-frame clones alone and is incomplete. The data show around 160,000 clones, with 85% to 90% seen just once and about 2.1% held by the top ten. The specimen was peripheral blood. V gene TRBV9 combines with J gene TRBJ1-1; TRBD1 agrees at 10 bases. The receptor comes from a human donor in a cohort sampled during active COVID-19. CDR3 protein: CASSARPDRGSLEAFF. Here the CDR3 DNA reads TGTGCCAGCAGCGCCCGCCCGGACAGGGGGAGTTTAGAAGCTTTCTTT.